This T cell receptor beta chain stems from a study of identifying expanded T cells in peripheral blood (dated by TCRdb to the late 2010s). Describing the broader study: Technical replicates were generated by sequencing separate aliquots of the same genomic DNA pool, with four replicates compared pairwise. What the authors observed across the whole study: Across all healthy-donor time intervals, the beta-binomial model significantly cut both the number of clones called differentially abundant and the false-positive rate. In all healthy donors, the variance in clone template counts between samples taken approximately 15 days apart rose significantly as total template count increased. The authors expected biological variance in healthy repertoires might increase further over much longer intervals such as months to years. About 1.3 differentially abundant clones were flagged by the binomial model between technical replicates, whereas about 15 and 18 were flagged over about two weeks and four weeks, respectively.

The CDR3 holds 15 amino acids from the cysteine to the phenylalanine. Just CDR3 DNA is preserved here, 45 bases in frame from base 1. The V end loses 5 bases and the J end loses 6 bases, and a stretch of 14 bases separates them. The germline V gene supplies CDR1 MNHNS and CDR2 SASEGT. TCRbeta CDR3 regions were profiled by bias-controlled multiplex PCR amplification of genomic DNA with the immunoSEQ Assay. Per the source publication's procedure: To quantify the absolute abundance of each unique TCRbeta CDR3 region, the sequences were collapsed and filtered. Differential abundance was tested with a binomial (Fisher-equivalent) model and with a beta-binomial model adding time-dependent variance fitted from healthy donors. Any clone with fewer than 5 combined templates was excluded, and a clone was called differentially abundant if its Benjamini-Hochberg FDR was below 0.01. Using the form v = (b*log(k)+a)^2, the beta-binomial variance was modeled as a function of the total template count across the two samples. Sourced from immuneACCESS, this table was stored by TCRdb with only in-frame sequences that have V and J called. A share of the clones is absent; for the studies checked, an unresolved V gene accounts for under half, and the remainder has no known explanation. That table furnishes V, J and clone size, whereas the DNA furnished D and trimming. In all, the sample holds around 130,000 clones, and approximately 86% of those were seen once. The ten largest account for about 8% of the sample.

Notes on this clone: The antigen this receptor binds is unknown. No much larger clone is present one base from it, and per-base qualities are unavailable.

No immune events, such as infections, were documented for the healthy donors during the collection period. Blood repertoires from healthy donors were used as a training cohort for calibrating time-dependent variance in a beta-binomial model of differential abundance of T-cell clones. The training cohort included 10 healthy donors, of whom 3 were female and 7 were male. Donor ages ranged from about 25 to 70 years, with an average of roughly 46 years. Whole blood, obtained from a commercial supplier, was collected from each healthy donor at three time points spaced approximately two weeks apart. For immunosequencing, genomic DNA was extracted from unsorted whole blood.

The source of this sequence is a person between 18 and 75 years old in good health. The receptor chain draws on TRBV6-1 and TRBJ1-6; D gene: possibly TRBD1, on 5 matching bases. Sequenced sample: blood. The CDR3 here reads CASSKSRVSNSPLHF. The DNA reads as follows: TGTGCCAGCAGTAAATCCAGGGTGAGTAATTCACCCCTCCACTTT.